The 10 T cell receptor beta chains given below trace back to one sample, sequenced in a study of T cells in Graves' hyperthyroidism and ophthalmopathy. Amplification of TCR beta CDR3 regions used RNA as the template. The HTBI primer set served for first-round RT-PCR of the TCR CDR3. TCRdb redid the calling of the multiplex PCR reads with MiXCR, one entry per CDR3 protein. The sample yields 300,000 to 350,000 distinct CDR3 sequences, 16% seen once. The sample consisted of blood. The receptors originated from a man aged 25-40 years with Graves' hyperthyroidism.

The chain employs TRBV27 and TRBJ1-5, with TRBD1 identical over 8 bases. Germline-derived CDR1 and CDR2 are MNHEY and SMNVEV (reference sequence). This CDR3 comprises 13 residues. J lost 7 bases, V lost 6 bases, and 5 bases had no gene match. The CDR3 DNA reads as TGTGCCAGCAGACAGGGGGATTGGCAGCCCCAGCATTTT. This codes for CASRQGDWQPQHF.

The CDR3 sequence is CNVAQQGDSEQYF. CDR3 nucleotide sequence: TGCAACGTAGCACAACAGGGAGATAGCGAGCAGTACTTC. The rearrangement joins TRBV29-1 to TRBJ2-7; possibly TRBD1 for D (6 bases). Looked up from germline, CDR1 is SQVTM and CDR2 is ANQGSEA. The CDR3 sequence is 13 residues long.

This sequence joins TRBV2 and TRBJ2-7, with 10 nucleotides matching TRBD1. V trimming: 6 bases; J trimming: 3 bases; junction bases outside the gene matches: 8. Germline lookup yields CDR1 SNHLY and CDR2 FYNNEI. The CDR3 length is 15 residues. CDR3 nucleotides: TGTGCCAGCAGCCTGAGGACAGGGGGGTTCTACGAGCAGTACTTC. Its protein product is CASSLRTGGFYEQYF.

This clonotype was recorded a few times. CDR3 residues: CAWSGGADSPLHF. CDR3 nucleotide sequence: TGTGCCTGGAGTGGGGGGGCAGATTCACCCCTCCACTTT. The rearrangement joins TRBV30 to TRBJ1-6; perhaps TRBD1 as D (6 bases). Germline CDR1 and CDR2: GTSNPN and SVGIG (reference sequence). The CDR3 runs to 13 residues. The V end lost 1 base, the J end lost 8 bases, and 9 bases lay between the germline ends. The full variable domain, in which reference TRBV30 and TRBJ1-6 provide the parts outside the CDR3, is SQTIHQWPATLVQPVGSPLSLECTVEGTSNPNLYWYRQAAGRGLQLLFYSVGIGQISSEVPQNLSASRPQDRQFILSSKKLLLSDSGFYLCAWSGGADSPLHFGNGTRLTVT.

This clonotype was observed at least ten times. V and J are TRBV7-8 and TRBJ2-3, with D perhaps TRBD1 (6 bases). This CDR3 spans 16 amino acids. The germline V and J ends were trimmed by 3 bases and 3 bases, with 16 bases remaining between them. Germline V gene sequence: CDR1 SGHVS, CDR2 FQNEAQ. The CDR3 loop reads CASSFVGGSLTDTQYF. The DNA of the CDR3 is TGTGCCAGCAGCTTTGTTGGGGGCAGTTTGACAGATACGCAGTATTTT.

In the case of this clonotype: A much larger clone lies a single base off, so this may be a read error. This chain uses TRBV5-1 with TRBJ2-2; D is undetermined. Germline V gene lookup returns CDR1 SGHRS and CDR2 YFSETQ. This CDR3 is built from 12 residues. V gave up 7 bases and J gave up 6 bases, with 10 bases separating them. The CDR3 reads CASGVRAGELFF. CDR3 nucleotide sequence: TGCGCCAGCGGCGTTAGGGCCGGGGAGCTGTTTTTT.

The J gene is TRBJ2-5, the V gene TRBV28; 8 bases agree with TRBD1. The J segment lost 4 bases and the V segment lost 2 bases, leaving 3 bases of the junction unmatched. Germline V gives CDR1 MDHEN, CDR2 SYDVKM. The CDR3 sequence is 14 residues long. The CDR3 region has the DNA TGTGCCAGCAGTTTAAATGGACAGGGAGAGACCCAGTACTTC. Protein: CASSLNGQGETQYF.

The CDR3 reads CASRRTESGELFF. DNA for the CDR3: TGTGCCTCTAGGCGTACCGAGTCCGGGGAGCTGTTTTTT. This chain connects TRBV30 to TRBJ2-2; unclear D gene. The CDR3 has 13 amino acids. The V gene lost 7 bases and the J gene lost 6 bases, with 15 bases spanning the gap. The germline V gene has CDR1 GTSNPN and CDR2 SVGIG (reference sequence).

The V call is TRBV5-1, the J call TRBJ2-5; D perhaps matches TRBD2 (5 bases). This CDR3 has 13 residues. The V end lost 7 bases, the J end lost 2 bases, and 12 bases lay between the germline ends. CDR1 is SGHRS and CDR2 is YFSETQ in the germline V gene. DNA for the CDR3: TGCGCCAGCCGTGGGCGGGTGCAAGAGACCCAGTACTTC. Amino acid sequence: CASRGRVQETQYF. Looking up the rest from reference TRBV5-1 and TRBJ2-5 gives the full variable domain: KAGVTQTPRYLIKTRGQQVTLSCSPISGHRSVSWYQQTPGQGLQFLFEYFSETQRNKGNFPGRFSGRQFSNSRSEMNVSTLELGDSALYLCASRGRVQETQYFGPGTRLLVL.

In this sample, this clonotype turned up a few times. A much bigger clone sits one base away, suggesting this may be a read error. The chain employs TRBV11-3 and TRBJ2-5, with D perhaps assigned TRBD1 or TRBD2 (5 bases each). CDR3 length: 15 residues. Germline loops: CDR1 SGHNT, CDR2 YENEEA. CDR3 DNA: TGTGCCAGCAGCCCCTACGGTGAGGGGAGAGAGGCCCAGTACTTC. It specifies CASSPYGEGREAQYF.